This T cell receptor (beta chain) appears in the sequencing data of a study of T cell changes during pregnancy in multiple sclerosis. Some clones are missing from TCRdb's copy, which holds only in-frame ones; the method was immunoSEQ multiplex PCR. The sample has just under 20,000 clones; roughly nine tenths are singletons. Deletions cut 5 bases from V and 6 bases from J, with 17 bases between. The CDR3 extends over 15 amino acids. Germline loops: CDR1 MNHNS, CDR2 SASEGT. The source was CD8+ T cells from peripheral blood mononuclear cells, collected in the second trimester of pregnancy. The sequence was obtained from a female donor in good health, enrolled as a control in a pregnancy study. V usage is TRBV6-1 and J usage is TRBJ2-1; D is possibly TRBD2 (6 bases). This CDR3 reads CASSPGDPGGNEQFF. The DNA for the CDR3 is TGTGCCAGCAGTCCCGGTGACCCCGGGGGCAATGAGCAGTTCTTC.